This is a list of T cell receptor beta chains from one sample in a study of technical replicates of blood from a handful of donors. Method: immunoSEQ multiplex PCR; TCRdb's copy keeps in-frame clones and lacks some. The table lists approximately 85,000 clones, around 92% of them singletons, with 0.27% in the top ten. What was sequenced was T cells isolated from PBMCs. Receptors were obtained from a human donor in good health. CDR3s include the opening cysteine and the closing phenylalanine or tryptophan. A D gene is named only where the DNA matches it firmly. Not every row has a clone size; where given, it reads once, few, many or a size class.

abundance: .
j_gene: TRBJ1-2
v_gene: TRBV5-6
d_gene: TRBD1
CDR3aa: CASSPKTIQGAGYTF
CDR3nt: TGTGCCAGCAGTCCGAAGACGATACAGGGGGCCGGCTACACCTTC

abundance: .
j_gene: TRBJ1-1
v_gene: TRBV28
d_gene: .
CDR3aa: CATSLRTEAFF
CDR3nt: TGTGCCACATCCCTGAGGACTGAAGCTTTCTTT

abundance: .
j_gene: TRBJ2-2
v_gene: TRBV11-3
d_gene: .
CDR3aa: CASSLTSLGGELFF
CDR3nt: TGTGCCAGCAGCCTTACTAGCTTGGGCGGGGAGCTGTTTTTT

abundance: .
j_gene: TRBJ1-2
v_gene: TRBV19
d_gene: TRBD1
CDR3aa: CASSGGTGSILDYGYTF
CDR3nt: TGTGCCAGTAGTGGCGGGACAGGGAGTATACTAGACTATGGCTACACCTTC

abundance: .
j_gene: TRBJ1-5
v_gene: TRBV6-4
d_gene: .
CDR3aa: CASSDEGQNSNQPQHF
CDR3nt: TGTGCCAGCAGTGACGAGGGCCAGAATAGCAATCAGCCCCAGCATTTT

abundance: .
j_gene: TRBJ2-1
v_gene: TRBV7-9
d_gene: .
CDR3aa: CASSLGREQFF
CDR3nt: TGTGCCAGCAGCTTGGGGAGGGAGCAGTTCTTC

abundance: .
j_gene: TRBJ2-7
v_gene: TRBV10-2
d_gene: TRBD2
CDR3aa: CASSESRASGMAEQYF
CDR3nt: TGCGCCAGCAGTGAGTCGAGAGCTAGCGGGATGGCCGAGCAGTACTTC

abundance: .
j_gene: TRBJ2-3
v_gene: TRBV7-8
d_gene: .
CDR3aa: CASSLRMELYGRRDTQYF
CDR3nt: TGTGCCAGCAGCTTGAGAATGGAGCTATATGGTCGTAGGGATACGCAGTATTTT

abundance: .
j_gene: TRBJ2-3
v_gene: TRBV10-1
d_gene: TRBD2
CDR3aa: CASSDERLAGGMPLSDTQYF
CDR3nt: TGCGCCAGCAGCGATGAAAGACTAGCGGGGGGGATGCCGCTATCAGATACGCAGTATTTT

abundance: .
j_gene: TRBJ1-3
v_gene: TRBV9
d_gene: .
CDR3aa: CASDRQGENTIYF
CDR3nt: TGTGCCAGCGACCGGCAGGGCGAAAACACCATATATTTT

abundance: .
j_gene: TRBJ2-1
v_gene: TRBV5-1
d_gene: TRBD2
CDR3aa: CASSYRLASNEQFF
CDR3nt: TGCGCCAGCAGCTACAGACTAGCGTCAAATGAGCAGTTCTTC

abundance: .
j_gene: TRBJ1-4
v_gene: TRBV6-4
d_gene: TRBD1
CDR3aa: CASSDGTGTFF
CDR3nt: TGTGCCAGCAGCGACGGGACAGGGACCTTTTTT

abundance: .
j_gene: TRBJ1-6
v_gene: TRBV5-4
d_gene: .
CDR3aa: CASSLDGGIKYNSPLHF
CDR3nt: TGTGCCAGCAGCTTGGATGGGGGGATCAAATATAATTCACCCCTCCACTTT

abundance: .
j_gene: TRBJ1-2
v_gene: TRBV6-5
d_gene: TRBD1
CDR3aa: CASSRQGGGYTF
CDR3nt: TGTGCCAGCAGCAGACAGGGAGGTGGCTACACCTTC

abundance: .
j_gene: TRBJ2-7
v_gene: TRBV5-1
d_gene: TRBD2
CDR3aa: CASSLSPSGGGYEQYF
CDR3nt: TGCGCCAGCAGCTTGTCTCCTAGCGGGGGAGGCTACGAGCAGTACTTC

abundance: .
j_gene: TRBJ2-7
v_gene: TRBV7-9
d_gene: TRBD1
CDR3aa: CASSPPGQSSYEQYF
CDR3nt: TGTGCCAGCAGCCCTCCGGGACAGAGCTCCTACGAGCAGTACTTC

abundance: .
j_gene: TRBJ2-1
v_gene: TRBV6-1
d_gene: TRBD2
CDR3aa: CASRALAGGGNEQFF
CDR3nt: TGTGCCAGCAGGGCCCTAGCGGGAGGAGGGAATGAGCAGTTCTTC

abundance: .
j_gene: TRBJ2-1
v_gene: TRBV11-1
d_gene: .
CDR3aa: CASSLAGSEVNEQFF
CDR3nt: TGTGCCAGCAGCTTAGCAGGGAGCGAGGTGAATGAGCAGTTCTTC

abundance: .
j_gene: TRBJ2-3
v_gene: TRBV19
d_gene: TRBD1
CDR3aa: CASSTLPGQRTDTQYF
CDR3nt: TGTGCCAGTAGTACCCTGCCGGGACAGCGCACAGATACGCAGTATTTT

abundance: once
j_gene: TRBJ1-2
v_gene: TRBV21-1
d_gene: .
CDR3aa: CASSKKGQLSLMGYTF
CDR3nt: TGTGCCAGCAGCAAAAAGGGACAGCTCTCACTGATGGGCTACACCTTC

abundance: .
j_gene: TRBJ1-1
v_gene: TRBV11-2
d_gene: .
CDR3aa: CASSPVTGIRTEAFF
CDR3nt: TGTGCCAGCAGCCCCGTCACAGGAATACGCACTGAAGCTTTCTTT

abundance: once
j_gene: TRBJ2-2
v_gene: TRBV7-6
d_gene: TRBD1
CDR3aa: CASSQQGGDPGELFF
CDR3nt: TGTGCCAGCAGCCAACAGGGGGGAGACCCCGGGGAGCTGTTTTTT